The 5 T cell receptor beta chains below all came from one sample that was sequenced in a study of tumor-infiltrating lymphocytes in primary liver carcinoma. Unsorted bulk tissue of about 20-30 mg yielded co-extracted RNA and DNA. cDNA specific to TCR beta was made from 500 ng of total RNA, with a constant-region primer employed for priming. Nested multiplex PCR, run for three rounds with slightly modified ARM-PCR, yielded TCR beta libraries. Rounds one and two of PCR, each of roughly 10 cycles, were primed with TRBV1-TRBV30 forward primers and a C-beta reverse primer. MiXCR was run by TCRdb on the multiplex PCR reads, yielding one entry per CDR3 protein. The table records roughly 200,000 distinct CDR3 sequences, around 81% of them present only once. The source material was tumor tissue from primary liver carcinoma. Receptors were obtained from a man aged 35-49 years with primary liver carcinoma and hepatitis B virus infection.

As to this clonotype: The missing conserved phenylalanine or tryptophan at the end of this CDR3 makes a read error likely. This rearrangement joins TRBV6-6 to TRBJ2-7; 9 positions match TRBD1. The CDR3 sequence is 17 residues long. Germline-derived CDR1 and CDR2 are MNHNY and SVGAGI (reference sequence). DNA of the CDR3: TGTGGCAGCAGCCCTGGACTAAACAGGGGGCCGAACTACGAGCAGTACTTA. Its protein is CGSSPGLNRGPNYEQYL.

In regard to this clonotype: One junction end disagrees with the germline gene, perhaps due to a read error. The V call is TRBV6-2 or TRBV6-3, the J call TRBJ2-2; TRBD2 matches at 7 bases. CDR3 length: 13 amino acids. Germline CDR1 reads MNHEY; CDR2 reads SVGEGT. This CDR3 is CASSWTRTGKLSF. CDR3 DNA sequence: TGTGCCAGCAGCTGGACTAGAACCGGGAAGCTGTCTTTT.

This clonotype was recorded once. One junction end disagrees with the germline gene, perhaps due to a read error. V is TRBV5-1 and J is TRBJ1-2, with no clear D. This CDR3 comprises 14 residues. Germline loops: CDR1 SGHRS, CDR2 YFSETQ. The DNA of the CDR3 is TGTGCCAGCAGCTTGGACGGTACGAACTATGGCTACACCTTC. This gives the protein CASSLDGTNYGYTF.

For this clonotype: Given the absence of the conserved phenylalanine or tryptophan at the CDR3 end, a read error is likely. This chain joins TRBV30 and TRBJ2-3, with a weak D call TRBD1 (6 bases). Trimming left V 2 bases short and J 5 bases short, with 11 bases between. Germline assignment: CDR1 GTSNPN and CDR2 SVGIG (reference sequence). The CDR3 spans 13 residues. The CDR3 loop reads CAWSYQGRDTQYS. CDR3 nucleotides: TGTGCCTGGAGTTACCAGGGGAGAGATACGCAGTATTCT.

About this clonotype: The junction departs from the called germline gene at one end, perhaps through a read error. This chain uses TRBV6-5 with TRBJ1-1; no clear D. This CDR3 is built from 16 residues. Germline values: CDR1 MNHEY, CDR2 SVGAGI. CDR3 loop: CASSYDSRSLNTEVFF. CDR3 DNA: TGTGCCAGCAGTTACGATTCAAGGTCCTTGAACACTGAAGTTTTCTTT.